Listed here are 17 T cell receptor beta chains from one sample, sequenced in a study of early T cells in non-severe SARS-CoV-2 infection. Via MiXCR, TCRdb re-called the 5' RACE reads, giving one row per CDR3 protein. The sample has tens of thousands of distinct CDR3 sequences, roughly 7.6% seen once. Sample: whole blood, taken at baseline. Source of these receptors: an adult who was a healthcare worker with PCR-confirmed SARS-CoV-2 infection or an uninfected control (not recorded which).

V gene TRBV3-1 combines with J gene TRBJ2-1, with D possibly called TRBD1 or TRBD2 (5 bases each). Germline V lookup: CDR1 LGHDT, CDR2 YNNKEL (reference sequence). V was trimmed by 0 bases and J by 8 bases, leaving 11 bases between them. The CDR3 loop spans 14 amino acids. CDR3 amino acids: CASSQDLRGDEQFF. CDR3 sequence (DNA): TGTGCCAGCAGCCAAGATCTGAGGGGAGATGAGCAGTTCTTC.

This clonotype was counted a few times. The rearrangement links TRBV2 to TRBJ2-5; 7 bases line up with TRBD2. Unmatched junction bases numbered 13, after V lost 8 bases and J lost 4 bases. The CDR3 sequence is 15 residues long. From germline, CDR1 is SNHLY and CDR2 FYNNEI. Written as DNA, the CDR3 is TGTGCCAGCTCTTCCGGCGGGAGAGTGGTAGAGACCCAGTACTTC. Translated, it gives CASSSGGRVVETQYF.

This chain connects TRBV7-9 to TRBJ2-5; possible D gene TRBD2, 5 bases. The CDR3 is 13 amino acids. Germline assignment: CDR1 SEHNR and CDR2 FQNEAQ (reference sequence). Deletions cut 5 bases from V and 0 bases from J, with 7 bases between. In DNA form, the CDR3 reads TGTGCCAGCAGCGGGAGCAACCAAGAGACCCAGTACTTC. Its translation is CASSGSNQETQYF.

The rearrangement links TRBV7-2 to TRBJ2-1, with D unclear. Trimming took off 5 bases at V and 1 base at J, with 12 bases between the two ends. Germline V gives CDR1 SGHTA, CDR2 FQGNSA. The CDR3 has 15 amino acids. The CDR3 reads CASSTGPGSYNEQFF. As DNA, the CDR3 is TGTGCCAGCAGCACGGGTCCGGGTTCCTACAATGAGCAGTTCTTC. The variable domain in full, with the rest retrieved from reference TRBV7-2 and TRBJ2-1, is GAGVSQSPSNKVTEKGKDVELRCDPISGHTALYWYRQSLGQGLEFLIYFQGNSAPDKSGLPSDRFSAERTGGSVSTLTIQRTQQEDSAVYLCASSTGPGSYNEQFFGPGTRLTVL.

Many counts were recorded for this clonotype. The CDR3 spells CASSEGYGTGAVEGTFF. DNA for the CDR3: TGCGCCAGCAGTGAGGGGTACGGGACAGGGGCCGTTGAAGGCACCTTTTTT. The V and J genes are TRBV10-2 and TRBJ2-2, with 10 bases matching TRBD1. V dropped 2 bases and J dropped 17; count of bases not matched to a gene: 20. This CDR3 is built from 17 residues. Germline CDR1 is WSHSY and CDR2 is SAAADI.

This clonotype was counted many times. The CDR3 is CSGSSGLAGPTDTQYF. The CDR3, as DNA: TGCAGTGGCTCCTCTGGACTAGCGGGCCCCACCGACACGCAGTATTTT. V usage is TRBV20-1 and J usage is TRBJ2-3; 11 bases fit TRBD2. The CDR3 loop spans 16 amino acids. Germline CDR1 and CDR2: DFQATT and SNEGSKA (reference sequence). The trim removed 7 bases at V and 9 bases at J, leaving 18 bases unmatched.

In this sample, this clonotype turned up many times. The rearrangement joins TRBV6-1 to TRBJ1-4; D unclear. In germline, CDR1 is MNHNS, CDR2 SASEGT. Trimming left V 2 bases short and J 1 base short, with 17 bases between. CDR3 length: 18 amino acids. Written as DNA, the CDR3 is TGTGCCAGCAGTGAACGGCAGCGAGACCTCAGAACTAATGAAAAACTGTTTTTT. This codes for CASSERQRDLRTNEKLFF.

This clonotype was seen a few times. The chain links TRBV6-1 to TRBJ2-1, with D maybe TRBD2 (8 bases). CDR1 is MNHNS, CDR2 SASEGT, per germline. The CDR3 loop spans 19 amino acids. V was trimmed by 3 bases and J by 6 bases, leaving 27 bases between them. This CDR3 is CASSDLVTGRASGRNEQFF. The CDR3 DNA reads TGTGCCAGCAGTGACTTAGTGACAGGGCGGGCTAGCGGGCGCAATGAGCAGTTCTTC.

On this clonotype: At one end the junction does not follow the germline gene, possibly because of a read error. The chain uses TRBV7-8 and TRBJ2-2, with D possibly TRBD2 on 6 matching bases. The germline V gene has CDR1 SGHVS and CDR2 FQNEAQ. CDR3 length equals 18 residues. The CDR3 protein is CASSLGRRGRENTGELFF. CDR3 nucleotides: TGTGCAAGCAGCTTAGGTCGACGAGGGCGGGAGAACACCGGGGAGCTGTTTTTT.

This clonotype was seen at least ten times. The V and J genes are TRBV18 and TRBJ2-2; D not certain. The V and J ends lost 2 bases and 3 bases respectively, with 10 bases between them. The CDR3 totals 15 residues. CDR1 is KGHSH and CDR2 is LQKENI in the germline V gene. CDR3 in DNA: TGTGCCAGCTCACCAATGGTTAGGGACACCGGGGAGCTGTTTTTT. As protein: CASSPMVRDTGELFF.

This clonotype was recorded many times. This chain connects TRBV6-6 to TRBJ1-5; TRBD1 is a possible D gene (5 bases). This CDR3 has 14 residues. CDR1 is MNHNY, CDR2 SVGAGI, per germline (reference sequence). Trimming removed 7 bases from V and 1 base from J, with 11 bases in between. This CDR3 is CASTRVGSNQPQHF. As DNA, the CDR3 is TGTGCCAGCACCAGGGTGGGGAGCAATCAGCCCCAGCATTTT.

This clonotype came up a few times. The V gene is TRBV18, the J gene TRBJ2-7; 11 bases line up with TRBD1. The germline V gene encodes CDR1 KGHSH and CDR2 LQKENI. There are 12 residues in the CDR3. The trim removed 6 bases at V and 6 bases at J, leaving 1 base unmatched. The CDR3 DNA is TGTGCCAGCTCCGGGACAGGGGGCGAGCAGTACTTC. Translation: CASSGTGGEQYF. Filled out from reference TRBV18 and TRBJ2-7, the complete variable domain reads NAGVMQNPRHLVRRRGQEARLRCSPMKGHSHVYWYRQLPEEGLKFMVYLQKENIIDESGMPKERFSAEFPKEGPSILRIQQVVRGDSAAYFCASSGTGGEQYFGPGTRLTVT.

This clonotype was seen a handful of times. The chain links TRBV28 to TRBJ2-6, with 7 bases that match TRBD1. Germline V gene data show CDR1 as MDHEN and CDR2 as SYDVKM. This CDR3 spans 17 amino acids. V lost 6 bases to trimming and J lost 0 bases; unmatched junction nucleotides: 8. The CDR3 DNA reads TGTGCCAGCAGCCCCTGGGCAGGGGGCTCTGGGGCCAACGTCCTGACTTTC. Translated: CASSPWAGGSGANVLTF.

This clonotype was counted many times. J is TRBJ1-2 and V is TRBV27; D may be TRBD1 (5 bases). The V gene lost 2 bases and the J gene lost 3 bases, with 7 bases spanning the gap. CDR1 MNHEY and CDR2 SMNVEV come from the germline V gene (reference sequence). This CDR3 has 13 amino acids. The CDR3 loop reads CASSLGGDYGYTF. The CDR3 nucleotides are TGTGCCAGCAGTTTAGGAGGGGACTATGGCTACACCTTC.

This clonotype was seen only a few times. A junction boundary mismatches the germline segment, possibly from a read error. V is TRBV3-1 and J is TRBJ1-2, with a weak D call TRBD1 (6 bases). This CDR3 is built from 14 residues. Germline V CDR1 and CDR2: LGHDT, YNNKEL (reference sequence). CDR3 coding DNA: TGTGCCAGCCGCCAGTCCGGACAGACCTATGGCTACACCTTC. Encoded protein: CASRQSGQTYGYTF.

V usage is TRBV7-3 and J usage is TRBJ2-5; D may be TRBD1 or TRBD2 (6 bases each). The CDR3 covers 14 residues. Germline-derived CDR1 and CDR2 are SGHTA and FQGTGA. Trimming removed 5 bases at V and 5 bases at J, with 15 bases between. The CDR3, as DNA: TGTGCCAGCAGCAATGGGGGCGGGATGGAGACCCAGTACTTC. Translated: CASSNGGGMETQYF. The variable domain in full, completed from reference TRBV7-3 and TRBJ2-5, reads GAGVSQTPSNKVTEKGKYVELRCDPISGHTALYWYRQSLGQGPEFLIYFQGTGAADDSGLPNDRFFAVRPEGSVSTLKIQRTERGDSAVYLCASSNGGGMETQYFGPGTRLLVL.

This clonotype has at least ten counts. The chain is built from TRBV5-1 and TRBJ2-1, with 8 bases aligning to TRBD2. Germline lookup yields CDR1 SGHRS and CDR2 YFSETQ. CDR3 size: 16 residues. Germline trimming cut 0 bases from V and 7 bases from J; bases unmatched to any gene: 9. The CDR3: CASSLVVAGFGNEQFF. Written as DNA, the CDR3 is TGCGCCAGCAGCTTGGTGGTAGCGGGGTTTGGGAATGAGCAGTTCTTC.